This T cell receptor beta chain is drawn from a study of T cell changes during pregnancy in multiple sclerosis. The ends were cut back, 10 bases at V and 1 base at J, with 10 bases in the middle. The CDR3 extends over 12 amino acids. Germline V lookup: CDR1 SEHNR, CDR2 FQNEAQ (reference sequence). The repertoire was sequenced with immunoSEQ multiplex PCR; TCRdb's copy has only in-frame clones and lacks some. Of about 34,000 clones in the sample, 70% to 90% were seen once. The TCR sequence derives from a female donor with multiple sclerosis, enrolled in a pregnancy study. The chain joins TRBV7-9 to TRBJ1-1, with D possibly being TRBD1 (6 bases). This specimen was CD8+ T cells from peripheral blood mononuclear cells, taken in the third trimester of pregnancy. CDR3: CATSTGNTEAFF. The CDR3, as DNA: TGTGCCACTTCGACAGGGAACACTGAAGCTTTCTTT.